The sequence of this T cell receptor beta chain was determined in a study of shared clonotypes between healthy human individuals. V was cut by 7 bases and J by 0 bases, with 10 bases left in between. This CDR3 has 13 amino acids. CDR1 is MNHNS, CDR2 SASEGT, per germline. Produced via immunoSEQ multiplex PCR; TCRdb's table is partial and in-frame only. This table has fewer than 200,000 clones, over 85% appearing once. Sequencing was carried out using naive CD4+ T cells sorted from blood. Specified subset: CD45RA+ positively selected. The sequence came from a woman aged 25 to 45 in good health. This chain uses TRBV6-1 with TRBJ2-7; D not certain. CDR3 in DNA: TGTGCCAGCACGGTCGGCAGCTCCTACGAGCAGTACTTC. It specifies CASTVGSSYEQYF.